This passage covers 3 T cell receptor beta chains from one sample sequenced in a study of cytomegalovirus exposure and HLA in healthy donors. Amplification used 60 Vbeta primers and 13 Jbeta primers. Measured with immunoSEQ multiplex PCR; TCRdb has only the in-frame clones, and not every one. The table lists under 200,000 clones, around 74% of them singletons, with about 3.1% in the top ten. Sequencing was carried out using PBMCs. The receptors stem from a female donor in good health and CMV-seronegative.

V gene TRBV7-9 combines with J gene TRBJ1-1; D is unresolved. Deletions cut 2 bases from V and 0 bases from J, with 10 bases between. Looked up from germline, CDR1 is SEHNR and CDR2 is FQNEAQ (reference sequence). The CDR3 runs to 15 residues. CDR3 coding DNA: TGTGCCAGCAGCTTAAAGGGCGGGGTGAACACTGAAGCTTTCTTT. This encodes CASSLKGGVNTEAFF.

This clone was seen only a few times. The chain uses TRBV11-2 and TRBJ2-1, with D perhaps matching TRBD1 (6 bases). Germline CDR1 and CDR2: SGHAT and FQNNGV. The CDR3 length is 16 residues. V was cut by 5 bases and J by 2 bases, with 16 bases left in between. As DNA, the CDR3 is TGTGCCAGCAGCCCTGATCTTGGGACACCCTACAATGAGCAGTTCTTC. Translation: CASSPDLGTPYNEQFF.

J is TRBJ2-1 and V is TRBV10-1; TRBD2 aligns across 7 bases. This CDR3 has 18 residues. After removal of 6 bases from V and 3 bases from J, the junction contained 17 bases not matched to a gene. Germline V gene sequence: CDR1 WNHNN, CDR2 SYGVQD (reference sequence). The CDR3 spells CASSEKDRDYRLYNEQFF. CDR3 in DNA: TGCGCCAGCAGCGAAAAGGACCGGGACTATCGCCTCTACAATGAGCAGTTCTTC.